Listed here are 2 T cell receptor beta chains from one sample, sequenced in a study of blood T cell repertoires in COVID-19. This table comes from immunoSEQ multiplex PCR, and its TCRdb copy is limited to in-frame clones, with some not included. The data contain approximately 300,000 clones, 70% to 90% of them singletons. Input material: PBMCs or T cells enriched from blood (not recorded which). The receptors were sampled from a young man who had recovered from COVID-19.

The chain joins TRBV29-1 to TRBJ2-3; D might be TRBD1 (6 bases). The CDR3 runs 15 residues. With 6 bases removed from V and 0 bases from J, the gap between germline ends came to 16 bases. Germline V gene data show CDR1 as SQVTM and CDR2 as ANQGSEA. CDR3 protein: CSVTPQGTSTDTQYF. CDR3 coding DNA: TGCAGCGTGACCCCACAGGGAACTAGCACAGATACGCAGTATTTT.

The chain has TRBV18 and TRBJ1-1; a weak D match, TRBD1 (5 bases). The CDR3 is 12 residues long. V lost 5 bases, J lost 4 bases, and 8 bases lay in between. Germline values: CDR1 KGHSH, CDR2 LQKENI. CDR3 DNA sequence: TGTGCCAGCTCAGTAAGGGGCACTGAAGCTTTCTTT. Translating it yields CASSVRGTEAFF.